The sequence of this TCR beta chain was determined in a study of blood T cells in healthy people across ages. V gave up 1 base and J gave up 6 bases, with 9 bases separating them. There are 13 residues in the CDR3. The germline V gene has CDR1 SNHLY and CDR2 FYNNEI. With a J-beta primer mix and a sample-barcoded 5' primer, a second PCR ran roughly 6 to 12 cycles. TCRdb reanalysed the 5' RACE reads using MiXCR and keeps one entry per CDR3 protein. The data show roughly 1.5 million distinct CDR3 sequences, approximately 42% seen once. The chain has TRBV2 and TRBJ1-2; D is uncertain. What was sequenced was blood. The clonotype originates from a woman in her late teens or twenties in good health. This CDR3 is CASSEGGWDGYTF. For the CDR3, the DNA is TGTGCCAGCAGTGAAGGGGGATGGGATGGCTACACCTTC. The full variable domain, rest sourced from reference TRBV2 and TRBJ1-2, is EPEVTQTPSHQVTQMGQEVILRCVPISNHLYFYWYRQILGQKVEFLVSFYNNEISEKSEIFDDQFSVERPDGSNFTLKIRSTKLEDSAMYFCASSEGGWDGYTFGSGTRLTVV.